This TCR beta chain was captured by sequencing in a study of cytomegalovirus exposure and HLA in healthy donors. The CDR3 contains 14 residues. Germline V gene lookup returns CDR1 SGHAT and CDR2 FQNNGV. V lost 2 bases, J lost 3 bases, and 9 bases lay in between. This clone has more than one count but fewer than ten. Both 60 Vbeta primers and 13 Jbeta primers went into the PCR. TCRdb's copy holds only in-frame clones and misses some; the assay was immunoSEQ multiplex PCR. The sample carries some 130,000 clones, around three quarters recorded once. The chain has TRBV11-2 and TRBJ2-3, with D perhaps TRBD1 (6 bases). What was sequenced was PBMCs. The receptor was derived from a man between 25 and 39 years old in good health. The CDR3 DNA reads TGTGCCAGCAGCTTACAGGGGCAGACAGATACGCAGTATTTT. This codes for CASSLQGQTDTQYF.